This T cell receptor (beta chain) originates from a study of blood T cell repertoires in COVID-19. The protocol was immunoSEQ multiplex PCR, while the TCRdb copy is restricted to in-frame clones and leaves out a portion. The table includes roughly 42,000 clones, more than 80% detected once. V gave up 6 bases and J gave up 1 base; unmatched junction bases: 15. The CDR3 has 17 amino acids. Germline CDR1 and CDR2: GTSNPN and SVGIG (reference sequence). This TCR was sampled from a man aged 50 to 60 with COVID-19, enrolled during active disease. Specimen: peripheral blood. The chain combines TRBV30 with TRBJ1-2; TRBD1 matches at 9 bases. CDR3 protein: CACLKGIGTGFNYGYTF. Written as DNA, the CDR3 is TGTGCCTGCCTTAAAGGGATCGGGACAGGGTTTAACTATGGCTACACCTTC.